The 23 T cell receptor beta chains below were found in one sample sequenced in a study of T cell repertoires in cytomegalovirus infection. TCRdb re-called the reads through MiXCR, storing one row per CDR3 protein. The sample carries 290,000 or so distinct CDR3 sequences, about 25% recorded once. Sequences were obtained from PBMCs. These receptors were obtained from a human donor in good health (CMV status not recorded). Some clones in this sample may be carry-over from other donors' samples.

This clonotype was seen repeatedly, ten times or more. The gene calls are TRBV12-5 and TRBJ2-4, with D perhaps TRBD2 (5 bases). This CDR3 is built from 17 residues. Trimming shortened V by 4 bases and J by 0 bases, and 16 bases separated the two germline ends. Germline CDR1 LGHNT, CDR2 FRNRAP. CDR3 in amino acids: CASGSEETALAKNIQYF. The CDR3 DNA sequence: TGTGCTAGTGGTTCGGAGGAGACTGCTCTAGCCAAAAACATTCAGTACTTC.

V and J are TRBV20-1 and TRBJ2-2, with TRBD2 matching over 8 bases. Looked up from germline, CDR1 is DFQATT and CDR2 is SNEGSKA (reference sequence). The CDR3 runs 14 residues. V was clipped by 3 bases and J by 0 bases; unmatched bases: 0. The CDR3 region is CSASGRANTGELFF. The CDR3 bases are TGCAGTGCTAGCGGGAGGGCGAACACCGGGGAGCTGTTTTTT.

The chain has TRBV29-1 and TRBJ1-5; D may be TRBD1 (6 bases). Trimming stripped 4 bases from V and 3 bases from J, with 10 bases between. This CDR3 has 13 residues. Germline assignment: CDR1 SQVTM and CDR2 ANQGSEA. The CDR3 coding sequence is TGCAGCGTTGCCTCAGGGGTCAATCAGCCCCAGCATTTT. It encodes CSVASGVNQPQHF.

As regards this clonotype: This may be a read error, as it is one base from a much larger clone. For the CDR3, the DNA is TGTGCCAACAGCTCCCTAATCAACACTGAAGCTTTCTTT. Its translation is CANSSLINTEAFF. V is TRBV7-6 and J is TRBJ1-1; D gene ambiguous. The CDR3 is 13 residues long. In germline, CDR1 is SGHVS, CDR2 FNYEAQ.

This clonotype appeared a single time. The chain couples TRBV20-1 to TRBJ2-3, with 7 bases matching TRBD2. The V gene end was trimmed by 4 bases and the J gene end by 0 bases; junction bases not matched to a gene: 10. The CDR3 is made up of 16 amino acids. Germline CDR1 and CDR2: DFQATT and SNEGSKA (reference sequence). CDR3 residues: CSATGTTRSSTDTQYF. CDR3 DNA: TGCAGTGCTACCGGGACTACAAGATCTAGCACAGATACGCAGTATTTT.

The rearrangement uses TRBV20-1 and TRBJ2-7; 9 bases are a match to TRBD2. Germline V CDR1 and CDR2: DFQATT, SNEGSKA (reference sequence). The CDR3 extends over 15 amino acids. After removal of 5 bases from V and 0 bases from J, the junction contained 8 bases not matched to a gene. CDR3 bases: TGCAGTGCTGTCCTAGCGGGGCCTAGCTCCTACGAGCAGTACTTC. Protein: CSAVLAGPSSYEQYF.

The chain employs TRBV29-1 and TRBJ1-1, with unresolved D. V was pared by 7 bases and J by 7 bases, with 16 bases between. This CDR3 has 12 residues. The germline gives CDR1 SQVTM, CDR2 ANQGSEA. Here the CDR3 reads CSAEGATGEAFF. CDR3 nucleotide sequence: TGCAGCGCCGAGGGAGCGACCGGTGAAGCTTTCTTT.

The chain joins TRBV20-1 to TRBJ2-7; 11 nucleotides line up with TRBD1. This CDR3 has 13 amino acids. CDR1 is DFQATT and CDR2 is SNEGSKA in the germline V gene (reference sequence). V lost 7 bases to trimming and J lost 6 bases; unmatched junction nucleotides: 8. Written as DNA, the CDR3 is TGCAGTGTTCCCCGGACAGGGGGCGGCGAGCAGTACTTC. It specifies CSVPRTGGGEQYF.

This rearrangement joins TRBV7-9 to TRBJ2-2, with D possibly called TRBD1 or TRBD2 (7 bases each). CDR1 is SEHNR, CDR2 FQNEAQ, per germline (reference sequence). This CDR3 region has 17 residues. V lost 1 base and J lost 2, with 14 bases in between. The CDR3 protein is CASSLGGGGLNTGELFF. The DNA for the CDR3 is TGTGCCAGCAGCTTAGGGGGAGGGGGCCTCAACACCGGGGAGCTGTTTTTT.

The chain recombines TRBV18 with TRBJ2-3; D gene uncertain. The CDR3 covers 14 residues. Per the germline V gene, CDR1 is KGHSH and CDR2 is LQKENI. V was shortened by 0 bases and J by 2 bases, with 6 bases between the two germline ends. The CDR3 spells CASSPPSATDTQYF. In DNA form, the CDR3 reads TGTGCCAGCTCACCACCGTCCGCCACAGATACGCAGTATTTT.

Only a few counts were recorded for this clonotype. This rearrangement joins TRBV5-5 to TRBJ2-1; D might be TRBD2 (6 bases). Germline-derived CDR1 and CDR2 are SGHKS and YYEKEE (reference sequence). V was shortened by 4 bases and J by 5 bases, with 13 bases between the two germline ends. This CDR3 comprises 14 residues. The CDR3, as DNA: TGTGCCAGCAGCCGGGTGGGGGGAAACAATGAGCAGTTCTTC. Amino acids: CASSRVGGNNEQFF.

This clonotype was recorded at least ten times. The chain recombines TRBV27 with TRBJ2-1; TRBD2 aligns across 8 bases. V lost 2 bases and J lost 15; bases outside the gene matches: 6. CDR3 size: 12 residues. The germline CDR1 and CDR2 sequences are MNHEY and SMNVEV (reference sequence). CDR3 DNA: TGTGCCAGCAGTTTAGGGCGGGGGGTTTGGTTCTTC. Translated, it gives CASSLGRGVWFF.

This clonotype has a single count. V gene TRBV7-2 combines with J gene TRBJ1-5; perhaps TRBD1 as D (5 bases). Germline-derived CDR1 and CDR2 are SGHTA and FQGNSA. Trimming removed 0 bases from V and 6 bases from J, with 12 bases in between. This CDR3 is 15 amino acids long. Here the CDR3 reads CASSLAGASVQPQHF. The CDR3 DNA sequence: TGTGCCAGCAGCTTAGCAGGGGCGTCGGTTCAGCCCCAGCATTTT.

This clonotype occurred a few times. The CDR3: CASSPAFTGANVLTF. The CDR3 region has the DNA TGTGCCAGCAGCCCCGCATTTACTGGGGCCAACGTCCTGACTTTC. The V gene is TRBV6-1, the J gene TRBJ2-6, with D hard to call. Per the germline V gene, CDR1 is MNHNS and CDR2 is SASEGT. This CDR3 has 15 amino acids. Trimming removed 6 bases at V and 2 bases at J, with 11 bases between.

The V and J genes are TRBV10-3 and TRBJ1-5; TRBD1 might be the D (5 bases). This CDR3 contains 14 residues. Trimming pared 5 bases from V and 7 bases from J, leaving 15 bases between. Germline CDR1 ENHRY, CDR2 SYGVKD. CDR3 in amino acids: CAISSQVGTQPQHF. CDR3 nucleotide sequence: TGTGCCATCAGTTCACAGGTTGGGACGCAGCCCCAGCATTTT.

This clonotype was found a few times. V gene TRBV11-2 combines with J gene TRBJ2-1; TRBD1 agrees at 9 bases. The CDR3 has 15 amino acids. CDR1 and CDR2 from the germline V gene are SGHAT and FQNNGV. After removal of 6 bases from V and 7 bases from J, the junction contained 10 bases not matched to a gene. This CDR3 reads CASSLQGARGNEQFF. The CDR3, as DNA: TGTGCCAGCAGTCTACAGGGGGCACGAGGGAATGAGCAGTTCTTC. The complete variable domain, with remaining parts taken from reference TRBV11-2 and TRBJ2-1, reads EAGVAQSPRYKIIEKRQSVAFWCNPISGHATLYWYQQILGQGPKLLIQFQNNGVVDDSQLPKDRFSAERLKGVDSTLKIQPAKLEDSAVYLCASSLQGARGNEQFFGPGTRLTVL.

The chain links TRBV28 to TRBJ2-7; TRBD1 aligns across 9 bases. Trimming took 7 bases from V and 5 from J; bases not matched to a gene: 9. The CDR3 runs to 14 residues. Germline V gene sequence: CDR1 MDHEN, CDR2 SYDVKM. CDR3 sequence: CASTPGDRVNEQYF. CDR3 in DNA: TGTGCCAGCACCCCTGGGGACAGGGTCAACGAGCAGTACTTC.

This clonotype has ten or more counts. The chain uses TRBV28 and TRBJ1-1; TRBD1 aligns across 7 bases. The CDR3 sequence is 16 residues long. The germline gives CDR1 MDHEN, CDR2 SYDVKM. V lost 10 bases, J lost 4 bases, and 18 bases stayed unmatched. CDR3 nucleotide sequence: TGTGCCACCGATAGTAGTTGGTCATCAGGGGGCACTGAAGCTTTCTTT. Protein: CATDSSWSSGGTEAFF.

This clonotype was recorded many times. The rearrangement uses TRBV28 and TRBJ2-3; the D gene is possibly TRBD1 (6 bases). CDR1 and CDR2 from the germline V gene are MDHEN and SYDVKM. Trimming took off 3 bases at V and 3 bases at J, with 16 bases between the two ends. This CDR3 is built from 16 residues. The CDR3 nucleotides are TGTGCCAGCAGTTTCCTACATACTACAGGGACAGATACGCAGTATTTT. Encoded protein: CASSFLHTTGTDTQYF.

The rearrangement uses TRBV29-1 and TRBJ2-7; weak D call: TRBD1 (5 bases). Germline CDR1 SQVTM, CDR2 ANQGSEA. The CDR3 contains 12 residues. The V end lost 7 bases, the J end lost 5 bases, and 15 bases lay between the germline ends. CDR3 loop: CSGGGRFDEQYF. Here the CDR3 DNA reads TGCAGCGGGGGCGGACGGTTCGACGAGCAGTACTTC.

Many counts were recorded for this clonotype. This chain connects TRBV7-2 to TRBJ1-2, with D tentatively TRBD1 (5 bases). This CDR3 has 14 residues. In germline, CDR1 is SGHTA, CDR2 FQGNSA. Trimming shortened V by 1 base and J by 7 bases, and 13 bases separated the two germline ends. In DNA form, the CDR3 reads TGTGCCAGCAGCTTAGTGCGGGGGGACGGTGGCTACACCTTC. Protein: CASSLVRGDGGYTF.

V is TRBV28 and J is TRBJ2-1, with D unresolved. Germline loops: CDR1 MDHEN, CDR2 SYDVKM. V lost 8 bases to trimming and J lost 1 base, with 6 bases between them. CDR3 length equals 12 residues. The DNA of the CDR3 is TGTGCCAGCGGGTGGTCCTACAATGAGCAGTTCTTC. This encodes CASGWSYNEQFF.

This clonotype has a handful of counts. The V gene is TRBV29-1, the J gene TRBJ2-7; D uncertain. CDR3 length equals 11 residues. CDR1 is SQVTM, CDR2 ANQGSEA, per germline. The V end was cut by 6 bases, the J end by 4 bases, with 10 bases between. The DNA for the CDR3 is TGCAGCGTGGGTACTCGATACGAGCAGTACTTC. Protein: CSVGTRYEQYF.